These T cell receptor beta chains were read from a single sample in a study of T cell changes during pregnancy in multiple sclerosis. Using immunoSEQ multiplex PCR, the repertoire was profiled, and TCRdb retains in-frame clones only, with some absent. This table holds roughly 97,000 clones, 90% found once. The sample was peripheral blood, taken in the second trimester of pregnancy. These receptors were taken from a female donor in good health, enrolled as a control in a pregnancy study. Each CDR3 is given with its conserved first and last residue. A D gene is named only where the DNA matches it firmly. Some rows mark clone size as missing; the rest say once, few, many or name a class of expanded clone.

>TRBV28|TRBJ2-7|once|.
CASSPGTSSYEQYF
TGTGCCAGCAGCCCGGGAACATCCTCCTACGAGCAGTACTTC
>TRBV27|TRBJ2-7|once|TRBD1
CASSDRVTFYEQYF
TGTGCCAGCAGCGACAGGGTAACATTCTACGAGCAGTACTTC
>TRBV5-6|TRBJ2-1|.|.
CASSSLPGEADNEQFF
TGTGCCAGCAGCTCACTCCCCGGGGAAGCGGACAATGAGCAGTTCTTC
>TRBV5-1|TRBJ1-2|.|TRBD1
CASSSRGQGADGYTF
TGCGCCAGCAGCTCCCGGGGACAGGGGGCAGATGGCTACACCTTC
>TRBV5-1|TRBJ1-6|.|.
CASSLEDSRNSPLHF
TGCGCCAGCAGCTTAGAGGACTCTCGTAATTCACCCCTCCACTTT
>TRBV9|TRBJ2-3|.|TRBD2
CASSATAGGVGDTQYF
TGTGCCAGCAGCGCAACAGCGGGAGGCGTAGGAGATACGCAGTATTTT
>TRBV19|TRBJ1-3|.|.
CASSIADSSGNTIYF
TGTGCCAGTAGTATAGCCGACAGCTCTGGAAACACCATATATTTT
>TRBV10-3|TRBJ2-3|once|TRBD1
CAISGPGQGGIDTDTQYF
TGTGCCATCAGTGGCCCGGGACAGGGAGGCATCGACACAGATACGCAGTATTTT
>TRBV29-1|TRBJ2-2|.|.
CSVRQVNTGELFF
TGCAGCGTCCGACAGGTTAACACCGGGGAGCTGTTTTTT
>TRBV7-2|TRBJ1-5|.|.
CASSPGGGNQPQHF
TGTGCCAGCAGCCCCGGGGGGGGAAATCAGCCCCAGCATTTT
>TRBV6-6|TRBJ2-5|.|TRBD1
CASSTPGTGGGETQYF
TGTGCCAGCAGTACACCGGGGACAGGGGGCGGAGAGACCCAGTACTTC
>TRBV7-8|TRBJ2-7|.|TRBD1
CASSSKTGGPYEQYF
TGTGCCAGCAGCTCCAAGACAGGGGGCCCCTACGAGCAGTACTTC
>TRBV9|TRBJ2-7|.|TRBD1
CASSPSPGQGTYEQYF
TGTGCCAGCAGCCCCAGCCCCGGACAGGGAACCTACGAGCAGTACTTC
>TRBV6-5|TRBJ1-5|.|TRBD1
CASRGDRGSNQPQHF
TGTGCCAGCAGGGGGGACAGGGGGAGCAATCAGCCCCAGCATTTT
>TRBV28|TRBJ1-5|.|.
CASSVRNQPQHF
TGTGCCAGCAGTGTCCGTAATCAGCCCCAGCATTTT
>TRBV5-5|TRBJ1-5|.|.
CASSFAAGGASNQPQHF
TGTGCCAGCAGCTTTGCCGCGGGGGGGGCAAGCAATCAGCCCCAGCATTTT
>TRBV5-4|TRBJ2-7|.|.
CASSQRQAPGTYEQYF
TGTGCCAGCAGCCAAAGACAGGCCCCGGGTACCTACGAGCAGTACTTC
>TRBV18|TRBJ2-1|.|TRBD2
CASSPSSGGPSEQFF
TGTGCCAGCTCACCGAGTAGCGGGGGGCCCAGTGAGCAGTTCTTC
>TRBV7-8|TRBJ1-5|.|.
CASSLDEASPQHF
TGTGCCAGCAGCTTAGATGAGGCCTCTCCCCAGCATTTT
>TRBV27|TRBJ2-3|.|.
CASSLPPSDTQYF
TGTGCCAGCAGTTTACCCCCCTCAGATACGCAGTATTTT
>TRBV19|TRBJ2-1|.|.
CASSLRSYNEQFF
TGTGCCAGTAGTCTACGCTCCTACAATGAGCAGTTCTTC
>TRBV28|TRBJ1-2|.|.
CASSLPLYNGQYYGYTF
TGTGCCAGCAGTTTACCCCTTTATAATGGACAGTACTATGGCTACACCTTC
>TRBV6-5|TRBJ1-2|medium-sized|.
CASSYDPQGNYGYTF
TGTGCCAGCAGTTACGACCCACAGGGAAACTATGGCTACACCTTC
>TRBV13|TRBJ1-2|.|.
CASSIYTSGLRGYTF
TGTGCCAGCAGCATATACACGTCAGGGTTGAGAGGCTACACCTTC
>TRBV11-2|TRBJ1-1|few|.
CASSSLLGGKNTEAFF
TGTGCCAGCAGCTCCCTTTTGGGGGGGAAGAACACTGAAGCTTTCTTT
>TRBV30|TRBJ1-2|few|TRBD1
CAWLGTVSGYTF
TGTGCCTGGCTGGGGACAGTCTCTGGCTACACCTTC
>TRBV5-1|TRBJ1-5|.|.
CASSLSGYQPQHF
TGCGCCAGCAGCTTGTCGGGTTATCAGCCCCAGCATTTT
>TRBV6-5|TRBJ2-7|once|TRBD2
CASSYASGSRYEQYF
TGTGCCAGCAGTTACGCTAGCGGGAGCAGGTACGAGCAGTACTTC
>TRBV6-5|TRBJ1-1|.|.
CASSYSNLNTEAFF
TGTGCCAGCAGTTACTCTAATCTGAACACTGAAGCTTTCTTT
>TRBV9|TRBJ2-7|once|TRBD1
CASSLTGTGDEQYF
TGTGCCAGCAGTCTGACCGGGACAGGGGACGAGCAGTACTTC
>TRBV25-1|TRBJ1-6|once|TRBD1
CASSGQGAYNSPLHF
TGTGCCAGCAGTGGACAGGGGGCGTATAATTCACCCCTCCACTTT
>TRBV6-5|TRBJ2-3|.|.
CASRSGTSTDTQCF
TGTGCCAGCAGATCCGGGACAAGCACAGATACGCAGTGTTTT
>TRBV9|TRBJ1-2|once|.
CASSEGIGGVYGYTF
TGTGCCAGCAGCGAGGGGATCGGGGGAGTCTATGGCTACACCTTC
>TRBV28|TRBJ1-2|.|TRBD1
CASRTPKQGTYGYTF
TGTGCCAGCCGAACACCCAAACAGGGGACCTATGGCTACACCTTC
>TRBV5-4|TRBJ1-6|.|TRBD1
CASRLDRTYNSPLHF
TGTGCCAGCAGACTGGACAGGACCTATAATTCACCCCTCCACTTT
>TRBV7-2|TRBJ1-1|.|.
CASSPSRGNTEAFF
TGTGCCAGCAGCCCTTCCAGGGGGAACACTGAAGCTTTCTTT
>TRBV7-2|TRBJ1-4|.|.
CASSLTGSRARGEKLFF
TGTGCCAGCAGCTTAACAGGGTCCCGTGCAAGAGGTGAAAAACTGTTTTTT
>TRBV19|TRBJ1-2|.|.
CASSMWAPTNPNYGYTF
TGTGCCAGTAGTATGTGGGCACCCACCAACCCTAACTATGGCTACACCTTC
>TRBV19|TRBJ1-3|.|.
CASSILREPGNTIYF
TGTGCCAGTAGTATACTTCGGGAACCTGGAAACACCATATATTTT
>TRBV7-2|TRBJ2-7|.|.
CASSPHSYEQYF
TGTGCCAGCAGCCCACACTCCTACGAGCAGTACTTC